Detailed here is one TCR beta chain. Its antigen is not known. Germline V gene lookup returns CDR1 SEHNR and CDR2 FQNEAQ (reference sequence). V was pared by 4 bases and J by 2 bases, with 11 bases between. CDR3 length: 14 amino acids. This specimen belongs to a study of T cell clones after liver transplantation. Looking at the study overall: Post-transplant blood was tracked for graft-donor-reactive T cell clones identified in a pre-transplant mixed lymphocyte reaction. Patients counted as tolerant after at least one year off all immunosuppression, enzymes not exceeding twice normal. Study-level points and caveats: Rather than being deleted, graft donor-reactive T cells may have moved into the graft. Post-transplant time points were not standardized, so conclusions are preliminary.

Measured with immunoSEQ multiplex PCR; TCRdb has only the in-frame clones, and not every one. The sample shows fewer than 85,000 clones, about 80% of them seen only once. The chain has TRBV7-9 and TRBJ1-1; TRBD1 might be the D (5 bases). The input for sequencing was CD4+ T cells from blood, taken 12 months after liver transplant. This receptor was obtained from a human patient who received a liver transplant. A share of the T cells may be of graft donor origin. The CDR3 DNA reads as TGTGCCAGCAGCTCCAGGGATCAAAACACTGAAGCTTTCTTT. It specifies CASSSRDQNTEAFF.